This T cell receptor (beta chain) was captured by sequencing in a study of T cells in Graves' hyperthyroidism and ophthalmopathy. Study-wide results and caveats: The model identified upcoming ophthalmopathy a median approximately six months ahead of onset. Ophthalmopathy and stable hyperthyroidism were separated by a 13 V-J model.

TCR beta CDR3 regions were amplified from RNA transcripts. The TCR CDR3 first-round RT-PCR relied on the HTBI primer set. MiXCR was run by TCRdb on the multiplex PCR reads, yielding one entry per CDR3 protein. The sample includes 500,000 to 600,000 distinct CDR3 sequences, 35% to 55% of them seen just once. The J segment lost 0 bases and the V segment lost 1 base, leaving 7 bases of the junction unmatched. This CDR3 has 16 residues. Germline values: CDR1 DFQATT, CDR2 SNEGSKA (reference sequence). This clonotype was counted many times. Its target is unknown. Each patient was aged 18 to 65 and had newly diagnosed hyperthyroidism of under 2 months' duration. Diagnoses were made from clinical symptoms, serum measures (thyroxine and TRAb), thyroid ultrasound and orbital computed tomography.

The chain has TRBV20-1 and TRBJ2-7, with TRBD1 matching 9 bases. The TCR originated in a young woman with Graves' hyperthyroidism. The material sequenced was peripheral blood or thyroid tissue (not recorded which). Here the CDR3 reads CSARVGQGKPSYEQYF. The CDR3, as DNA: TGCAGTGCTAGAGTGGGACAGGGAAAGCCCTCCTACGAGCAGTACTTC.